These 9 T cell receptor beta chains were sequenced from one sample in a study of cytotoxic CD8 clonotypes in ibrutinib-treated CLL. Method: immunoSEQ multiplex PCR; TCRdb's copy keeps in-frame clones and lacks some. The table includes over 95,000 clones, 58% detected once. The sequences come from PBMCs, collected after 24 months of ibrutinib treatment. The receptors derive from a human donor with chronic lymphocytic leukemia.

This chain joins TRBV2 and TRBJ1-1, with TRBD1 matching 8 bases. Germline V gene lookup returns CDR1 SNHLY and CDR2 FYNNEI. V gave up 7 bases and J gave up 7 bases; unmatched junction bases: 14. The CDR3 is 15 amino acids. The CDR3 sequence is CASKIQGQQGGEAFF. The DNA of the CDR3 is TGTGCCAGCAAGATACAGGGTCAACAGGGGGGTGAAGCTTTCTTT.

The V gene is TRBV5-1, the J gene TRBJ2-3; 8 bases align to TRBD2. The CDR3 spans 15 residues. The V and J ends lost 4 bases and 1 base, in that order; junction bases with no gene match: 5. Germline V CDR1 and CDR2: SGHRS, YFSETQ. The CDR3: CASSLPGGGTDTQYF. For the CDR3, the DNA is TGCGCCAGCAGCCTCCCGGGGGGGGGCACAGATACGCAGTATTTT.

The table lists this clone with a few counts. The J gene is TRBJ1-2, the V gene TRBV10-1, with unresolved D. The CDR3 has 17 residues. The germline gives CDR1 WNHNN, CDR2 SYGVQD (reference sequence). V lost 0 bases and J lost 0, with 14 bases in between. Here the CDR3 DNA reads TGCGCCAGCAGTGAGTCGACGCAAGCGAAAGCTAACTATGGCTACACCTTC. Translated: CASSESTQAKANYGYTF.

This clone was seen a handful of times. The chain joins TRBV7-2 to TRBJ2-6; D is perhaps TRBD1 (5 bases). CDR1 is SGHTA and CDR2 is FQGNSA in the germline V gene. The CDR3 runs 15 residues. V was shortened by 3 bases and J by 3 bases, with 9 bases between the two germline ends. CDR3 DNA: TGTGCCAGCAGCTTGCCCAGGGTTGGGGCCAACGTCCTGACTTTC. It is translated as CASSLPRVGANVLTF.

The rearrangement uses TRBV27 and TRBJ1-6, with 7 bases lining up with TRBD1. The CDR3 extends over 14 amino acids. With 6 bases clipped from V and 9 bases from J, the junction kept 8 bases outside the gene matches. Germline CDR1 MNHEY, CDR2 SMNVEV (reference sequence). In DNA, the CDR3 is TGTGCCAGCAGACAGACAGGGATCCTTTCACCCCTCCACTTT. Amino acids: CASRQTGILSPLHF.

This chain uses TRBV18 with TRBJ1-1, with D maybe TRBD1 (6 bases). CDR1 and CDR2 from the germline V gene are KGHSH and LQKENI. The CDR3 loop spans 12 amino acids. Trimming removed 3 bases at V and 7 bases at J, with 9 bases between. CDR3 amino acids: CASSPSQGEAFF. The CDR3 DNA follows: TGTGCCAGCTCACCCTCACAGGGTGAAGCTTTCTTT.

This clone has just one count. The chain couples TRBV28 to TRBJ2-5; D is undetermined. V lost 7 bases to trimming and J lost 0 bases, with 3 bases between them. This CDR3 comprises 11 residues. CDR1 is MDHEN, CDR2 SYDVKM, per germline. In DNA form, the CDR3 reads TGTGCCAGCACTAACCAAGAGACCCAGTACTTC. As protein: CASTNQETQYF. The variable domain in full, with the rest retrieved from reference TRBV28 and TRBJ2-5, is DVKVTQSSRYLVKRTGEKVFLECVQDMDHENMFWYRQDPGLGLRLIYFSYDVKMKEKGDIPEGYSVSREKKERFSLILESASTNQTSMYLCASTNQETQYFGPGTRLLVL.

The CDR3 nucleotides read TGTGCCAGCAGTTTCGGTGGGGGTAATTACAATGAGCAGTTCTTC. Translation gives CASSFGGGNYNEQFF. The chain joins TRBV27 to TRBJ2-1; D is tentatively TRBD1 or TRBD2 (5 bases each). Trimming removed 3 bases at V and 4 bases at J, with 13 bases between. CDR1 and CDR2 from the germline V gene are MNHEY and SMNVEV (reference sequence). The CDR3 sequence is 15 residues long.

This clone was seen a single time. The gene calls are TRBV29-1 and TRBJ1-5; the D gene is possibly TRBD1 (5 bases). Trimming stripped 5 bases from V and 2 bases from J, with 13 bases between. The CDR3 sequence is 14 residues long. Germline values: CDR1 SQVTM, CDR2 ANQGSEA. Here the CDR3 reads CSVSDSNGNQPQHF. As DNA, the CDR3 is TGCAGCGTTTCCGACAGCAATGGCAATCAGCCCCAGCATTTT. The full variable domain, with the rest looked up from reference TRBV29-1 and TRBJ1-5, is SAVISQKPSRDICQRGTSLTIQCQVDSQVTMMFWYRQQPGQSLTLIATANQGSEATYESGFVIDKFPISRPNLTFSTLTVSNMSPEDSSIYLCSVSDSNGNQPQHFGDGTRLSIL.